The 24 T cell receptor beta chains in this list originate from one sample, sequenced in a study of quantifying T cell responses using KT2 cells. The overall study: TCR alpha and beta constant-region primers primed reverse transcription of RNA.

An oligo carrying a UMI was ligated to the cDNA 3' end. An equimolar mix of RC1.1 and RC1.2 primed the beta chain across TRBC1 and TRBC2. TCRdb ran MiXCR on the UMI-ligation and nested PCR reads and lists one entry per CDR3 protein. Among 40,000 or so distinct CDR3 sequences listed, more than 15% were seen once. The sequencing sample was made of PBMCs spiked with cells of the T cell clone KT2. These receptors were taken from a human donor.

V gene TRBV6-2 or TRBV6-3 combines with J gene TRBJ1-5; possibly TRBD1 for D (6 bases). The CDR3 is 15 residues long. Germline loops: CDR1 MNHEY, CDR2 SVGEGT. Trimming took off 6 bases at V and 3 bases at J, with 15 bases between the two ends. CDR3 coding DNA: TGTGCCAGCAGGAGTGTGGACAGCCTCAATCAGCCCCAGCATTTT. Amino acids: CASRSVDSLNQPQHF.

This clonotype has more than one count but fewer than ten. This chain uses TRBV11-2 with TRBJ2-1; D may correspond to TRBD1 or TRBD2 (5 bases each). Germline values: CDR1 SGHAT, CDR2 FQNNGV. V lost 4 bases to trimming and J lost 2 bases, with 15 bases between them. CDR3 length equals 16 residues. As DNA, the CDR3 is TGTGCCAGCAGCTCCAGAACAGGAGGAACCTACAATGAGCAGTTCTTC. Its translation is CASSSRTGGTYNEQFF. Supplemented by reference TRBV11-2 and TRBJ2-1, the full variable domain reads EAGVAQSPRYKIIEKRQSVAFWCNPISGHATLYWYQQILGQGPKLLIQFQNNGVVDDSQLPKDRFSAERLKGVDSTLKIQPAKLEDSAVYLCASSSRTGGTYNEQFFGPGTRLTVL.

The rearrangement links TRBV5-1 to TRBJ2-2; D gene uncertain. V lost 0 bases and J lost 5, with 5 bases in between. Germline CDR1 reads SGHRS; CDR2 reads YFSETQ. This CDR3 is 13 amino acids long. In DNA, the CDR3 is TGCGCCAGCAGCTTGGAACCTACCGGGGAGCTGTTTTTT. It codes for CASSLEPTGELFF.

This clonotype was counted only a few times. This chain connects TRBV15 to TRBJ2-1, with 7 bases fitting TRBD1. CDR1 and CDR2 from the germline V gene are LNHNV and YYDKDF (reference sequence). This CDR3 is 16 amino acids long. V lost 3 bases to trimming and J lost 6 bases; unmatched junction nucleotides: 11. The CDR3 loop reads CATSSRMRGQGNEQFF. The CDR3 DNA reads as TGTGCCACCAGCAGTCGGATGAGGGGGCAAGGCAATGAGCAGTTCTTC.

This clonotype was observed a handful of times. The V gene is TRBV2, the J gene TRBJ1-5; D gene unclear. The CDR3 sequence is 13 residues long. The V and J ends lost 3 bases and 4 bases respectively, with 7 bases between them. Germline assignment: CDR1 SNHLY and CDR2 FYNNEI. CDR3 coding DNA: TGTGCCAGCAGTGAGTCACCTAATCAGCCCCAGCATTTT. Translation gives CASSESPNQPQHF.

This clonotype was counted many times. This chain uses TRBV20-1 with TRBJ1-5; 7 bases match TRBD1. The V segment lost 5 bases and the J segment 11 bases; nucleotides outside the gene matches: 15. Germline V lookup: CDR1 DFQATT, CDR2 SNEGSKA (reference sequence). The CDR3 has 14 amino acids. In DNA, the CDR3 is TGCAGTGCTCCCATGGACAGGTTGAGAGAAGCCCAGCATTTT. It is translated as CSAPMDRLREAQHF.

The CDR3 is CASSQEIAGGPRDEQYF. The CDR3 DNA sequence: TGTGCCAGCAGCCAAGAAATAGCGGGGGGCCCCAGAGACGAGCAGTACTTC. V is TRBV3-1 and J is TRBJ2-7, with 10 nucleotides matching TRBD2. In germline, CDR1 is LGHDT, CDR2 YNNKEL (reference sequence). Unmatched junction bases numbered 10, after V lost 0 bases and J lost 5 bases. The CDR3 loop spans 17 amino acids.

V usage is TRBV20-1 and J usage is TRBJ1-2; TRBD1 aligns across 9 bases. Germline loops: CDR1 DFQATT, CDR2 SNEGSKA (reference sequence). The CDR3 covers 13 residues. V shed 4 bases and J 2 bases; nucleotides not matched to a gene: 2. The CDR3 DNA follows: TGCAGTGCTACCGGACAGGGGAACTATGGCTACACCTTC. It translates to CSATGQGNYGYTF.

This clonotype was detected only a few times. V gene TRBV5-5 combines with J gene TRBJ1-6, with TRBD1 identical over 8 bases. The J segment lost 2 bases and the V segment lost 2 bases, leaving 3 bases of the junction unmatched. Germline values: CDR1 SGHKS, CDR2 YYEKEE (reference sequence). This CDR3 has 16 residues. As DNA, the CDR3 is TGTGCCAGCAGCTTACGGGACAGGCCCTATAATTCACCCCTCCACTTT. The encoded protein is CASSLRDRPYNSPLHF.

The chain carries TRBV20-1 and TRBJ2-7; D call uncertain. The V end lost 6 bases, the J end lost 7 bases, and 10 bases lay between the germline ends. The CDR3 length is 10 residues. CDR1 is DFQATT and CDR2 is SNEGSKA in the germline V gene (reference sequence). The CDR3 is CSAAPTEQYF. Written as DNA, the CDR3 is TGCAGTGCCGCCCCGACAGAGCAGTACTTC.

This clonotype was seen more than once but under ten times. V and J are TRBV7-9 and TRBJ2-3; D gene unclear. With 3 bases removed from V and 0 bases from J, the gap between germline ends came to 10 bases. The length of the CDR3 is 15 residues. CDR1 and CDR2 from the germline V gene are SEHNR and FQNEAQ (reference sequence). CDR3 protein: CASSFAASSTDTQYF. DNA of the CDR3: TGTGCCAGCAGCTTTGCGGCTTCTAGCACAGATACGCAGTATTTT.

This clonotype turned up a few times. The V and J genes are TRBV7-2 and TRBJ2-7; the match to TRBD2 covers 12 bases. CDR1 SGHTA and CDR2 FQGNSA come from the germline V gene. J was trimmed by 6 bases and V by 1 base; bases with no gene match: 13. This CDR3 contains 18 residues. Here the CDR3 reads CASSLEGGLAGGPVEQYF. The CDR3 coding sequence is TGTGCCAGCAGCTTAGAAGGTGGGCTAGCGGGAGGGCCTGTCGAGCAGTACTTC. Full variable domain (remainder filled in from reference TRBV7-2 and TRBJ2-7): GAGVSQSPSNKVTEKGKDVELRCDPISGHTALYWYRQSLGQGLEFLIYFQGNSAPDKSGLPSDRFSAERTGGSVSTLTIQRTQQEDSAVYLCASSLEGGLAGGPVEQYFGPGTRLTVT.

This rearrangement joins TRBV27 to TRBJ1-2; a weak D match, TRBD1 (6 bases). The CDR3 covers 14 residues. Trimming pared 6 bases from V and 1 base from J, leaving 12 bases between. Germline CDR1 and CDR2: MNHEY and SMNVEV (reference sequence). The CDR3 here is CASSRGTFNYGYTF. The CDR3 nucleotides read TGTGCCAGCAGCCGAGGGACATTTAACTATGGCTACACCTTC.

The V and J genes are TRBV12-3 or TRBV12-4 and TRBJ2-1; 7 bases map to TRBD1. This CDR3 spans 15 amino acids. Trimming removed 6 bases from V and 2 bases from J; junction bases left unmatched: 7. CDR3: CASSARDSAYNEQFF. The DNA of the CDR3 is TGTGCCAGCAGCGCCAGGGACAGTGCCTACAATGAGCAGTTCTTC.

This clonotype showed up just a few times. This chain joins TRBV5-5 and TRBJ2-7; tentative D call: TRBD2 (6 bases). The CDR3 extends over 16 amino acids. CDR1 and CDR2 (germline): SGHKS, YYEKEE (reference sequence). Trimming stripped 4 bases from V and 0 bases from J, with 17 bases between. The DNA of the CDR3 is TGTGCCAGCAGCCCTTCTGGCGGGGTCAGCTCCTACGAGCAGTACTTC. Amino acid sequence: CASSPSGGVSSYEQYF.

In this sample, this clonotype turned up many times. This chain links TRBV6-6 with TRBJ1-2; D is possibly TRBD1 (6 bases). Looked up from germline, CDR1 is MNHNY and CDR2 is SVGAGI (reference sequence). This CDR3 region has 16 residues. Trimming took off 7 bases at V and 8 bases at J, with 26 bases between the two ends. The CDR3 DNA sequence: TGTGCCAGCACTCTACCGGAACCGGGGCAGGGGTTCGGCTACACCTTC. This gives the protein CASTLPEPGQGFGYTF.

The chain joins TRBV4-2 to TRBJ2-1, with 12 bases fitting TRBD2. The CDR3 length is 17 residues. Germline V gene data show CDR1 as LGHNA and CDR2 as YNFKEQ. Trimming removed 0 bases from V and 5 bases from J; junction bases left unmatched: 5. The CDR3 nucleotides are TGTGCCAGCAGCCAAGACCTTCTAGCGGGAGGGGACAATGAGCAGTTCTTC. Translated: CASSQDLLAGGDNEQFF.

This clonotype was seen ten or more times. The CDR3 reads CSVGLADYNEQFF. CDR3 sequence (DNA): TGCAGCGTGGGACTAGCGGACTACAATGAGCAGTTCTTC. The gene calls are TRBV29-1 and TRBJ2-1; TRBD2 matches at 11 bases. CDR3 length equals 13 residues. Looked up from germline, CDR1 is SQVTM and CDR2 is ANQGSEA. Germline trimming cut 6 bases from V and 3 bases from J; bases unmatched to any gene: 1.

This clonotype has a handful of counts. This rearrangement joins TRBV3-1 to TRBJ1-2; no definite D call. The CDR3 totals 13 residues. V was shortened by 5 bases and J by 4 bases, with 11 bases between the two germline ends. CDR1 is LGHDT and CDR2 is YNNKEL in the germline V gene (reference sequence). The CDR3: CASSEAGAYGYTF. CDR3 coding DNA: TGTGCCAGCAGCGAGGCAGGAGCCTATGGCTACACCTTC. Using reference TRBV3-1 and TRBJ1-2 for the parts outside the CDR3, the full variable domain is DTAVSQTPKYLVTQMGNDKSIKCEQNLGHDTMYWYKQDSKKFLKIMFSYNNKELIINETVPNRFSPKSPDKAHLNLHINSLELGDSAVYFCASSEAGAYGYTFGSGTRLTVV.

J is TRBJ1-4 and V is TRBV11-2; 9 bases map to TRBD1. Germline loops: CDR1 SGHAT, CDR2 FQNNGV. CDR3 length equals 16 residues. The trim removed 3 bases at V and 7 bases at J, leaving 9 bases unmatched. DNA of the CDR3: TGTGCCAGCAGCTTGGGACAGGGCCTGAGCGGTGAAAAACTGTTTTTT. It codes for CASSLGQGLSGEKLFF.

This clonotype was observed a few times. The V gene is TRBV6-6, the J gene TRBJ2-3; 14 bases match TRBD2. Germline lookup yields CDR1 MNHNY and CDR2 SVGAGI (reference sequence). The CDR3 has 17 amino acids. Trimming at V came to 5 bases and at J to 0 bases, leaving 4 bases not matched to a gene. This chain's CDR3 is CASSLTSGRVSTDTQYF. The CDR3 DNA follows: TGTGCCAGCAGTCTGACTAGCGGGAGGGTAAGCACAGATACGCAGTATTTT.

Remarks on this clonotype: Its ends do not fully match the called genes, so a read error is possible. J is TRBJ1-5 and V is TRBV12-3 or TRBV12-4, with D uncertain. This CDR3 region has 13 residues. This chain's CDR3 is CVSSPTRHQPQHF. CDR3 coding DNA: TGTGTCAGCAGCCCCACTCGGCATCAGCCCCAGCATTTT.

This clonotype was counted a few times. This chain uses TRBV6-2 or TRBV6-3 with TRBJ1-1, with unresolved D. Germline V gene data show CDR1 as MNHEY and CDR2 as SVGEGT. Trimming removed 2 bases at V and 3 bases at J, with 4 bases between. The CDR3 is 12 residues long. The CDR3 coding sequence is TGTGCCAGCAGTTACCAGTACACTGAAGCTTTCTTT. Amino acids: CASSYQYTEAFF.

This clonotype was detected a few times. This chain uses TRBV5-6 with TRBJ1-3, with D possibly TRBD1 on 5 matching bases. In germline, CDR1 is SGHDT, CDR2 YYEEEE. This CDR3 has 19 amino acids. Trimming pared 2 bases from V and 0 bases from J, leaving 21 bases between. The CDR3 coding sequence is TGTGCCAGCAGCTTAAGGGCGAGGCAGGGCGGGAACTCTGGAAACACCATATATTTT. Translating gives CASSLRARQGGNSGNTIYF.